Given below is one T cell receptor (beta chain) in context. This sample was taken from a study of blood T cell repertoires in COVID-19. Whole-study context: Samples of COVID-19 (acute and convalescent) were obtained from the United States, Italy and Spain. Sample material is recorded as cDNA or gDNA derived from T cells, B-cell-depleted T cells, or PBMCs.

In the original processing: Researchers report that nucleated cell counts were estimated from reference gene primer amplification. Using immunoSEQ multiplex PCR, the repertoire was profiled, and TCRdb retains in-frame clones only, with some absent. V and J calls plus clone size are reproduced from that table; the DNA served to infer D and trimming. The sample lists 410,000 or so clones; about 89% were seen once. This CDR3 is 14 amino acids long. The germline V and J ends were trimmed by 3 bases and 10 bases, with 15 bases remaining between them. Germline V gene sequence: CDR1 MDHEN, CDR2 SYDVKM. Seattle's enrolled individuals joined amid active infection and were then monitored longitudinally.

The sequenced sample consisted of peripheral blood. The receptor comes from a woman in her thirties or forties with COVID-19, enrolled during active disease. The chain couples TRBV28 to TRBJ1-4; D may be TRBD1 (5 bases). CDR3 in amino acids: CASSFYDGAVKLFF. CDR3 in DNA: TGTGCCAGCAGTTTTTACGATGGGGCGGTAAAACTGTTTTTT.